One sample yielded the 32 T cell receptor beta chains listed below, sequenced in a study of OX40 agonist ivuxolimab in advanced cancers. The protocol was immunoSEQ multiplex PCR, while the TCRdb copy is restricted to in-frame clones and leaves out a portion. The data show roughly 35,000 clones, less than 85% seen once. Here the sequenced sample was CD4+ or CD8+ T cells sorted from blood, taken in a trial of the OX40 agonist ivuxolimab. Every receptor here comes from an adult with an advanced solid tumor such as melanoma, head and neck, liver or kidney cancer.

V is TRBV19 and J is TRBJ2-2; D possibly corresponds to TRBD1 (5 bases). The CDR3 spans 14 residues. Trimming shortened V by 6 bases and J by 4 bases, and 12 bases separated the two germline ends. CDR1 and CDR2 (germline): LNHDA, SQIVND (reference sequence). In DNA form, the CDR3 reads TGTGCCAGTAGCCCCATCGACAGCACCGGGGAGCTGTTTTTT. As protein: CASSPIDSTGELFF.

The V and J genes are TRBV6-6 and TRBJ2-7; TRBD2 might be the D (5 bases). The V end lost 6 bases, the J end lost 6 bases, and 12 bases lay between the germline ends. The CDR3 spans 12 residues. Germline CDR1 is MNHNY and CDR2 is SVGAGI (reference sequence). The CDR3: CASRPGVGEQYF. CDR3 nucleotides: TGTGCCAGCAGACCCGGGGTAGGCGAGCAGTACTTC.

This clone was counted between two and nine times. The chain has TRBV6-6 and TRBJ1-1; 11 bases fit TRBD1. This CDR3 region has 14 residues. Germline V gene data show CDR1 as MNHNY and CDR2 as SVGAGI (reference sequence). The trim removed 6 bases at V and 7 bases at J, leaving 7 bases unmatched. In DNA form, the CDR3 reads TGTGCCAGCAGACAGGACAGGGGGCACAATGAAGCTTTCTTT. It specifies CASRQDRGHNEAFF.

The genes are TRBV7-3 and TRBJ1-1, with TRBD1 matching 7 bases. The CDR3 has 14 residues. Germline V CDR1 and CDR2: SGHTA, FQGTGA. Germline trimming cut 5 bases from V and 5 bases from J; bases unmatched to any gene: 8. CDR3 coding DNA: TGTGCCAGCAGCCCAGACCAGGGGGGTACTGAAGCTTTCTTT. It is translated as CASSPDQGGTEAFF.

The chain recombines TRBV5-5 with TRBJ2-5; 10 bases agree with TRBD1. The ends lost 5 bases at V and 2 bases at J; junction bases unmatched: 9. The germline CDR1 and CDR2 sequences are SGHKS and YYEKEE (reference sequence). The length of the CDR3 is 16 residues. CDR3 loop: CASRFGTGASQETQYF. The CDR3 DNA is TGTGCCAGCAGGTTTGGGACAGGGGCCAGTCAAGAGACCCAGTACTTC.

The chain recombines TRBV6-6 with TRBJ2-2; the D gene is possibly TRBD2 (6 bases). The CDR3 runs to 14 residues. CDR1 and CDR2 from the germline V gene are MNHNY and SVGAGI (reference sequence). Deletions cut 10 bases from V and 8 bases from J, with 20 bases between. CDR3: CATNLGGGEGELFF. CDR3 in DNA: TGTGCCACCAATCTGGGAGGTGGGGAAGGGGAGCTGTTTTTT.

CDR3 DNA sequence: TGTGCCAGTAGACAGGGGATTAACTATGGCTACACCTTC. Protein product: CASRQGINYGYTF. The rearrangement uses TRBV6-6 and TRBJ1-2; TRBD1 matches 8 bases. The germline V gene has CDR1 MNHNY and CDR2 SVGAGI (reference sequence). This CDR3 is 13 amino acids long. V shed 9 bases, J shed 1 base, and the junction held 4 bases outside the gene matches.

This CDR3 reads CASSTTGTLALEAFF. The DNA of the CDR3 is TGCGCCAGCAGCACTACCGGGACATTGGCCTTGGAAGCTTTCTTT. This rearrangement joins TRBV5-1 to TRBJ1-1, with a tentative D call TRBD1 (6 bases). V was shortened by 4 bases and J by 8 bases, with 21 bases between the two germline ends. CDR3 length: 15 residues. In germline, CDR1 is SGHRS, CDR2 YFSETQ.

V usage is TRBV7-8 and J usage is TRBJ1-1; D may be TRBD1 (5 bases). Germline V gene data show CDR1 as SGHVS and CDR2 as FQNEAQ. The ends were cut back, 7 bases at V and 4 bases at J, with 19 bases in the middle. This CDR3 is 15 amino acids long. In nucleotides, the CDR3 is TGTGCCAGCATCCCGGGGGAGGGGAGGATCACTGAAGCTTTCTTT. Its translation: CASIPGEGRITEAFF.

The chain links TRBV10-2 to TRBJ2-3; 13 nucleotides line up with TRBD2. CDR1 and CDR2 from the germline V gene are WSHSY and SAAADI. CDR3 length equals 16 residues. V was pared by 10 bases and J by 5 bases, with 12 bases of the junction left unmatched. The CDR3 DNA reads as TGCGCCACCAAGCGGATGACTAGCGGGGGGAGAGATACGCAGTATTTT. Amino acids: CATKRMTSGGRDTQYF.

This chain uses TRBV6-4 with TRBJ1-2; D is ambiguous. Germline values: CDR1 MRHNA, CDR2 SNTAGT. The CDR3 has 16 amino acids. V was pared by 0 bases and J by 1 base, with 12 bases between. CDR3 coding DNA: TGTGCCAGCAGTGACTCGAGTGAGGCCAGTAACTATGGCTACACCTTC. As protein: CASSDSSEASNYGYTF.

The chain employs TRBV5-4 and TRBJ1-5, with 9 bases aligning to TRBD1. The CDR3 length is 17 residues. The germline V gene has CDR1 SGHNT and CDR2 YYREEE (reference sequence). V lost 1 base and J lost 0; bases outside the gene matches: 5. CDR3 loop: CASSLFGQGYSNQPQHF. The DNA for the CDR3 is TGTGCCAGCAGCTTGTTTGGACAGGGGTATAGCAATCAGCCCCAGCATTTT.

Only one count was recorded for this clone. The chain has TRBV7-9 and TRBJ1-3; perhaps TRBD1 as D (5 bases). Trimming removed 3 bases from V and 2 bases from J, with 8 bases in between. The CDR3 consists of 14 residues. CDR1 SEHNR and CDR2 FQNEAQ come from the germline V gene (reference sequence). The chain's CDR3 is CASSFGGAGNTIYF. In nucleotides, the CDR3 is TGTGCCAGCAGCTTCGGGGGAGCTGGAAACACCATATATTTT.

The chain is built from TRBV6-1 and TRBJ2-1, with 11 bases identical to TRBD2. With 6 bases clipped from V and 5 bases from J, the junction kept 6 bases outside the gene matches. The CDR3 is made up of 15 amino acids. Per germline, CDR1 MNHNS and CDR2 SASEGT. CDR3 loop: CASRSSGGSNNEQFF. DNA of the CDR3: TGTGCCAGCAGGTCTAGCGGGGGGTCCAACAATGAGCAGTTCTTC.

The rearrangement links TRBV4-3 to TRBJ2-3, with 12 bases fitting TRBD2. This CDR3 contains 15 residues. Trimming at V came to 1 base and at J to 7 bases, leaving 3 bases not matched to a gene. CDR1 is LGHNA and CDR2 is YSLEER in the germline V gene. CDR3: CASSQGTSGGYTQYF. The CDR3 DNA reads TGCGCCAGCAGCCAAGGAACTAGCGGGGGGTATACGCAGTATTTT.

This chain connects TRBV19 to TRBJ2-7, with D maybe TRBD1 (6 bases). The germline V gene encodes CDR1 LNHDA and CDR2 SQIVND (reference sequence). The V end lost 5 bases, the J end lost 3 bases, and 8 bases lay between the germline ends. This CDR3 has 12 residues. CDR3 region: CASSSQGYEQYF. The CDR3 DNA follows: TGTGCCAGTAGTTCACAGGGCTACGAGCAGTACTTC.

V and J are TRBV2 and TRBJ2-5, with D hard to call. Trimming cost V 6 bases and J 5 bases, with 4 bases left between them. Germline-derived CDR1 and CDR2 are SNHLY and FYNNEI. This CDR3 is 10 amino acids long. The CDR3 sequence: CASRLETQYF. The CDR3, as DNA: TGTGCCAGCAGGTTGGAGACCCAGTACTTC.

This clone occurred once. V gene TRBV9 combines with J gene TRBJ1-2; a possible D gene is TRBD1 (5 bases). Germline CDR1 and CDR2: SGDLS and YYNGEE. This CDR3 is built from 14 residues. V lost 2 bases and J lost 5, with 13 bases in between. The CDR3 protein is CASSVGGERYGYTF. In nucleotides, the CDR3 is TGTGCCAGCAGCGTTGGGGGGGAACGTTATGGCTACACCTTC.

As to this clone: The sample carries other DNA sequences with the same CDR3. The chain joins TRBV7-2 to TRBJ2-3; D is perhaps TRBD1 (6 bases). The CDR3 is 14 amino acids. V shed 5 bases and J shed 0 bases, with 9 bases lying between them. Germline CDR1 and CDR2: SGHTA and FQGNSA. Here the CDR3 DNA reads TGTGCCAGCAGCCCGGGACACAGCACAGATACGCAGTATTTT. Its protein product is CASSPGHSTDTQYF.

This clone was recorded a few times. J is TRBJ1-5 and V is TRBV6-6; D is possibly TRBD1 (6 bases). Trimming removed 5 bases from V and 0 bases from J, with 14 bases in between. The CDR3 loop spans 16 amino acids. The germline V gene encodes CDR1 MNHNY and CDR2 SVGAGI (reference sequence). CDR3 amino acids: CASSPDRTTSNQPQHF. CDR3 in DNA: TGTGCCAGCAGTCCAGACAGGACCACTAGCAATCAGCCCCAGCATTTT.

This clone is medium-sized (0.01 to 0.1%) in the sample. The chain recombines TRBV6-6 with TRBJ1-5; no firm D call. Germline values: CDR1 MNHNY, CDR2 SVGAGI (reference sequence). This CDR3 comprises 14 residues. V lost 2 bases and J 6 bases, leaving 11 bases between the germline ends. In nucleotides, the CDR3 is TGTGCCAGCAGTTACAGGGCGGGGTTTCAGCCCCAGCATTTT. Residues: CASSYRAGFQPQHF.

The CDR3 protein is CASSQDGTGNNSPLHF. The CDR3 nucleotides read TGCGCCAGCAGCCAAGACGGGACAGGGAATAATTCACCCCTCCACTTT. The gene calls are TRBV4-1 and TRBJ1-6, with TRBD1 matching 9 bases. The ends lost 0 bases at V and 5 bases at J; junction bases unmatched: 2. This CDR3 has 16 residues. Germline-derived CDR1 and CDR2 are MGHRA and YSYEKL.

The chain carries TRBV5-4 and TRBJ1-2; D unclear. Germline assignment: CDR1 SGHNT and CDR2 YYREEE (reference sequence). Trimming pared 6 bases from V and 8 bases from J, leaving 26 bases between. The CDR3 has 16 residues. CDR3: CASISSTPSVNRGYTF. CDR3 DNA: TGTGCCAGCATCTCGTCGACTCCGTCGGTCAATCGGGGCTACACCTTC.

In its sample, this clone was seen once. This chain uses TRBV6-6 with TRBJ2-7, with 11 nucleotides matching TRBD1. CDR1 and CDR2 from the germline V gene are MNHNY and SVGAGI (reference sequence). V gave up 4 bases and J gave up 2 bases; unmatched junction bases: 4. CDR3 length: 15 residues. In nucleotides, the CDR3 is TGTGCCAGCAGTTCTAGGACAGGGGGCACCTACGAGCAGTACTTC. Its translation: CASSSRTGGTYEQYF.

The V gene is TRBV18, the J gene TRBJ2-7; D may be TRBD2 (5 bases). Germline values: CDR1 KGHSH, CDR2 LQKENI. CDR3 length equals 13 residues. V was trimmed by 2 bases and J by 6 bases, leaving 11 bases between them. The CDR3 coding sequence is TGTGCCAGCTCACCAAGCGGAGCTCGCGAGCAGTACTTC. This sequence encodes CASSPSGAREQYF.

The table lists this clone with a few counts. The chain is built from TRBV7-2 and TRBJ1-2, with TRBD1 matching 7 bases. Unmatched junction bases numbered 14, after V lost 5 bases and J lost 8 bases. CDR1 is SGHTA, CDR2 FQGNSA, per germline. The CDR3 contains 15 residues. The DNA for the CDR3 is TGTGCCAGCAGCCCCAGGGGGTACGGGACCGTAGGCTACACCTTC. Translation gives CASSPRGYGTVGYTF.

Only a few counts were recorded for this clone. The chain carries TRBV27 and TRBJ2-7, with 8 bases that match TRBD1. V dropped 5 bases and J dropped 4; count of bases not matched to a gene: 7. CDR3 size: 14 residues. CDR1 MNHEY and CDR2 SMNVEV come from the germline V gene (reference sequence). The chain's CDR3 is CASSAGQDSYEQYF. The CDR3 DNA reads TGTGCCAGCAGTGCGGGACAGGATTCTTACGAGCAGTACTTC.

This clone was counted between two and nine times. The rearrangement links TRBV7-2 to TRBJ2-2; D not resolved. V was clipped by 1 base and J by 6 bases, with 6 bases between them. Germline V CDR1 and CDR2: SGHTA, FQGNSA. The CDR3 spans 13 residues. The CDR3 here is CASSLEGAGELFF. The CDR3 DNA sequence: TGTGCCAGCAGCTTAGAAGGCGCCGGGGAGCTGTTTTTT.

This chain connects TRBV7-2 to TRBJ2-7; D may be TRBD2 (6 bases). Trimming removed 5 bases from V and 0 bases from J, with 11 bases in between. This CDR3 is built from 14 residues. Germline lookup yields CDR1 SGHTA and CDR2 FQGNSA. CDR3 residues: CASSNAAGSYEQYF. The DNA of the CDR3 is TGTGCCAGCAGCAACGCAGCGGGCTCCTACGAGCAGTACTTC.

This clone was seen a few times. The CDR3 region is CASSLSTGVNGNTIYF. The CDR3 DNA reads TGTGCCAGCAGCCTCTCGACAGGGGTAAATGGAAACACCATATATTTT. The chain uses TRBV7-2 and TRBJ1-3; TRBD1 matches at 8 bases. Trimming at V came to 5 bases and at J to 3 bases, leaving 9 bases not matched to a gene. The germline CDR1 and CDR2 sequences are SGHTA and FQGNSA. The CDR3 contains 16 residues.

The chain's CDR3 is CASSLAAGNPYEQYF. CDR3 in DNA: TGTGCCAGCAGCTTAGCCGCAGGGAATCCCTACGAGCAGTACTTC. V and J are TRBV7-2 and TRBJ2-7; D may be TRBD1 (5 bases). V lost 0 bases and J 2 bases, leaving 11 bases between the germline ends. From germline, CDR1 is SGHTA and CDR2 FQGNSA. The CDR3 runs to 15 residues.

The chain uses TRBV5-1 and TRBJ1-3, with unresolved D. The length of the CDR3 is 15 residues. Germline loops: CDR1 SGHRS, CDR2 YFSETQ. The V and J ends lost 1 base and 0 bases respectively, with 8 bases between them. CDR3 in DNA: TGCGCCAGCAGCTTGACTGTCGTCTCTGGAAACACCATATATTTT. Its translation is CASSLTVVSGNTIYF. The variable domain in full, with the rest retrieved from reference TRBV5-1 and TRBJ1-3, is KAGVTQTPRYLIKTRGQQVTLSCSPISGHRSVSWYQQTPGQGLQFLFEYFSETQRNKGNFPGRFSGRQFSNSRSEMNVSTLELGDSALYLCASSLTVVSGNTIYFGEGSWLTVV.